This T cell receptor beta chain was documented in a study of T-cell memory formation after mild COVID-19. About the research overall: Clusters were largely donor specific.

Constant-segment-primed 5'RACE gave TCR alpha and TCR beta cDNA libraries with sample barcodes and UMIs. Via MiXCR, TCRdb re-called the 5' RACE reads, giving one row per CDR3 protein. This table has under 450,000 distinct CDR3 sequences, more than 20% appearing once. The CDR3 loop spans 15 amino acids. Trimming removed 5 bases at V and 3 bases at J, with 14 bases between. This clonotype was picked up a small number of times. This receptor was obtained from an adult woman who had mild COVID-19 (a few samples of this study predate the infection). Cell type and time point are not known. Sequenced material: PBMCs or a T cell subset sorted from them (not recorded which). The chain carries TRBV12-3 or TRBV12-4 and TRBJ1-3; D not resolved. CDR3 coding DNA: TGTGCCAGCAGTGTACATAAATCGGGTGGAAACACCATATATTTT. As protein: CASSVHKSGGNTIYF.